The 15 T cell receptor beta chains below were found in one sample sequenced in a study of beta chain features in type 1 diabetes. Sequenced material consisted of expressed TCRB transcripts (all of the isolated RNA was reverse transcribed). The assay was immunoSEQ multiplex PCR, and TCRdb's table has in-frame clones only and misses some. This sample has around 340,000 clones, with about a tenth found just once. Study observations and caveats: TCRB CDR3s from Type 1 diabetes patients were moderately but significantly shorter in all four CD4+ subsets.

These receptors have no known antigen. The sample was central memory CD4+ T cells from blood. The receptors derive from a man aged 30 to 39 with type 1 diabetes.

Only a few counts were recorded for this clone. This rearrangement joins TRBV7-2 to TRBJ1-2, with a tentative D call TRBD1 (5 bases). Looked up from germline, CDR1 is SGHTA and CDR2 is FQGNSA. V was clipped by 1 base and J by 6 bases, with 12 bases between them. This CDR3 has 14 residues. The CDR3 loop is CASSLGQGANGYTF. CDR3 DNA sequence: TGTGCCAGCAGCTTAGGGCAGGGAGCTAATGGCTACACCTTC.

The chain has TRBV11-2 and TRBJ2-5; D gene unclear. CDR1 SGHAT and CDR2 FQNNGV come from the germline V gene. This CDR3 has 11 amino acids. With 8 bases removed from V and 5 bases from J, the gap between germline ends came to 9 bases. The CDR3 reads CASGMGETQYF. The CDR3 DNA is TGTGCCAGCGGAATGGGGGAGACCCAGTACTTC.

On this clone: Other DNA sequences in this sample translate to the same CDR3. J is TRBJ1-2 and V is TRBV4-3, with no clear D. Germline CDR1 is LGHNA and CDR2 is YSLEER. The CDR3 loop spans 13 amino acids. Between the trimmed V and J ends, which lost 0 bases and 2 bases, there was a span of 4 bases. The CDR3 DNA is TGCGCCAGCAGCCAAGACAGGAACTATGGCTACACCTTC. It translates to CASSQDRNYGYTF.

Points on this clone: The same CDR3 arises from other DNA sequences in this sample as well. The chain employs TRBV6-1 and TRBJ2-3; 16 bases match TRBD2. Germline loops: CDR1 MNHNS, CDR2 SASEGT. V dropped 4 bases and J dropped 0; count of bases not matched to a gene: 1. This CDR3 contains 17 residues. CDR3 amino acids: CASSAGLAGGSTDTQYF. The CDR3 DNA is TGTGCCAGCAGTGCGGGACTAGCGGGGGGGAGCACAGATACGCAGTATTTT.

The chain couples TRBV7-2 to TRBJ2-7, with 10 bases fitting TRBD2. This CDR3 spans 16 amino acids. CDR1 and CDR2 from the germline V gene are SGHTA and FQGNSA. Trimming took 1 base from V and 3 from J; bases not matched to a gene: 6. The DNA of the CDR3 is TGTGCCAGCAGCTTAGGGCCTAGCGGGGGACACTACGAGCAGTACTTC. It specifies CASSLGPSGGHYEQYF. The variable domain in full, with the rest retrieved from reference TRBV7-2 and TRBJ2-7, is GAGVSQSPSNKVTEKGKDVELRCDPISGHTALYWYRQSLGQGLEFLIYFQGNSAPDKSGLPSDRFSAERTGGSVSTLTIQRTQQEDSAVYLCASSLGPSGGHYEQYFGPGTRLTVT.

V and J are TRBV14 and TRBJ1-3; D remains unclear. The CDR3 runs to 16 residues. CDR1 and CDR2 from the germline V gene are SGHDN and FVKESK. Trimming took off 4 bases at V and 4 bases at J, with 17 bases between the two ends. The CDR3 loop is CASSLRNSGRGNTIYF. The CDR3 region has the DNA TGTGCCAGCAGCCTAAGGAACTCGGGGAGGGGAAACACCATATATTTT. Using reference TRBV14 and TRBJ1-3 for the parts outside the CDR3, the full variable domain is EAGVTQFPSHSVIEKGQTVTLRCDPISGHDNLYWYRRVMGKEIKFLLHFVKESKQDESGMPNNRFLAERTGGTYSTLKVQPAELEDSGVYFCASSLRNSGRGNTIYFGEGSWLTVV.

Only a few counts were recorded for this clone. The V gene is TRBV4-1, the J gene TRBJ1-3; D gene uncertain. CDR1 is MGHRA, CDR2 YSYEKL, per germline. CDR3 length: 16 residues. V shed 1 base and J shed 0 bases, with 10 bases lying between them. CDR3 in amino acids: CASSQGPLHSGNTIYF. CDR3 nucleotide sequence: TGCGCCAGCAGCCAAGGACCGCTACACTCTGGAAACACCATATATTTT.

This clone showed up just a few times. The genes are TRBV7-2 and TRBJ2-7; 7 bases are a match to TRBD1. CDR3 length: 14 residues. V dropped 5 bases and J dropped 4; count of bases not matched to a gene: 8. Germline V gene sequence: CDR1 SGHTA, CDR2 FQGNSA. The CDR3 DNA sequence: TGTGCCAGCAGCCCCTGGACAGGTGTGTACGAGCAGTACTTC. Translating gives CASSPWTGVYEQYF.

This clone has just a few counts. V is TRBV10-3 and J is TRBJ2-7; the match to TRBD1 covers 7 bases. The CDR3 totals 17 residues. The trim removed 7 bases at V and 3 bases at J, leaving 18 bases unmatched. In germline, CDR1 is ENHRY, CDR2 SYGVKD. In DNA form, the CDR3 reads TGTGCCATCACCGAGACAATAAACCGGGACAGAATCTACGAGCAGTACTTC. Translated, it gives CAITETINRDRIYEQYF.

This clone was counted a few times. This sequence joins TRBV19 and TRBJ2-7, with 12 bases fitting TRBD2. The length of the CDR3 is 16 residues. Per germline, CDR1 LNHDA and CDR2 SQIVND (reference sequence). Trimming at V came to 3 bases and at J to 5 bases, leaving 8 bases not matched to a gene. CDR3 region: CASSITTSGGRNEQYF. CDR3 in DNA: TGTGCCAGTAGTATTACGACTAGCGGGGGCCGGAACGAGCAGTACTTC.

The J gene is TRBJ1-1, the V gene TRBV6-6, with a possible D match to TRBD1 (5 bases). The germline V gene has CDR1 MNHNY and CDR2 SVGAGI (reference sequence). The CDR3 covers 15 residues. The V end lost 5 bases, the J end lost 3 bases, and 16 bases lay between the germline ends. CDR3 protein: CASSASGWGDTEAFF. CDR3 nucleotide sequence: TGTGCCAGCAGTGCTTCGGGTTGGGGGGACACTGAAGCTTTCTTT.

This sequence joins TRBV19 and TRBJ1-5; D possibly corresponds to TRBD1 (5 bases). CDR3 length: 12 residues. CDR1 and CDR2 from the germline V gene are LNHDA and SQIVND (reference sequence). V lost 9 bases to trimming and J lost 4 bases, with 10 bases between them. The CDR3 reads CASRRQNQPQHF. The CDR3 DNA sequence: TGTGCCAGCCGTAGACAGAATCAGCCCCAGCATTTT.

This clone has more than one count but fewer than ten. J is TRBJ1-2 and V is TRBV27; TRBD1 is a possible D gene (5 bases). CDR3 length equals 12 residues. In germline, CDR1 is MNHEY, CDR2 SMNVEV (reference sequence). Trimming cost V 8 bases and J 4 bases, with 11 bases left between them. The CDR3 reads CASGQGPYGYTF. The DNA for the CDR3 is TGTGCCAGCGGTCAGGGCCCCTATGGCTACACCTTC.

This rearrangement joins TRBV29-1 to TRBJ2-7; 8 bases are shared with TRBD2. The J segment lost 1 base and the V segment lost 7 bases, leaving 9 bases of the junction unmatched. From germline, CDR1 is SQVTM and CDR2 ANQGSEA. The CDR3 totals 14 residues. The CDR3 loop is CSAGPGGTSYEQYF. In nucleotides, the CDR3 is TGCAGCGCCGGACCGGGGGGGACTTCCTACGAGCAGTACTTC.

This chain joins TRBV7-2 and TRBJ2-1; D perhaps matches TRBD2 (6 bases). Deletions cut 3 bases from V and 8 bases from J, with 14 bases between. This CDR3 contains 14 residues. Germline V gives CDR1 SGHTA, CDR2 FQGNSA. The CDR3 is CASSLPGTWDEQFF. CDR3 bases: TGTGCCAGCAGCTTGCCCGGGACTTGGGATGAGCAGTTCTTC.